A single sample is the source of the 20 T cell receptor beta chains below, sequenced in a study of blood T cell repertoires in COVID-19. Method: immunoSEQ multiplex PCR; TCRdb's copy keeps in-frame clones and lacks some. The sample holds about 380,000 clones, roughly 85% seen once. Sequencing was done on a sample of peripheral blood. Source of these receptors: a young woman with acute or convalescent COVID-19.

The chain is built from TRBV6-5 and TRBJ2-7; 10 nucleotides match TRBD2. Germline-derived CDR1 and CDR2 are MNHEY and SVGAGI. Losses at the gene ends were 10 bases for V and 3 bases for J; bases not matched to a gene: 6. The length of the CDR3 is 13 residues. The CDR3 sequence is CATIAGGYYEQYF. The CDR3 DNA sequence: TGTGCCACCATAGCGGGAGGATACTACGAGCAGTACTTC.

This chain joins TRBV6-5 and TRBJ1-3, with 7 positions matching TRBD1. The CDR3 is 13 amino acids. V was pared by 5 bases and J by 2 bases, with 0 bases of the junction left unmatched. Germline CDR1 MNHEY, CDR2 SVGAGI. The DNA for the CDR3 is TGTGCCAGCAGTCAGGGGGCTGGAAACACCATATATTTT. Amino acid sequence: CASSQGAGNTIYF.

In nucleotides, the CDR3 is TGTGCCAGCAGTGAAACTTGGAGCTCTGGAAACACCATATATTTT. Translated, it gives CASSETWSSGNTIYF. This sequence joins TRBV2 and TRBJ1-3; D gene uncertain. In germline, CDR1 is SNHLY, CDR2 FYNNEI. Trimming took 2 bases from V and 0 from J, leaving 8 bases between them. The CDR3 sequence is 15 residues long.

The chain uses TRBV4-1 and TRBJ1-4, with TRBD1 matching 8 bases. The CDR3 spans 16 residues. The V gene end was trimmed by 0 bases and the J gene end by 9 bases; junction bases not matched to a gene: 9. Per the germline V gene, CDR1 is MGHRA and CDR2 is YSYEKL. CDR3 amino acids: CASSQDFSAGGKKLFF. CDR3 coding DNA: TGCGCCAGCAGCCAAGATTTTTCGGCAGGGGGCAAAAAACTGTTTTTT.

The chain joins TRBV30 to TRBJ2-3, with D possibly being TRBD2 (5 bases). The germline V and J ends were trimmed by 4 bases and 3 bases, with 11 bases remaining between them. The germline V gene encodes CDR1 GTSNPN and CDR2 SVGIG (reference sequence). The CDR3 runs 13 residues. This CDR3 reads CAWTSGWTDTQYF. The CDR3 DNA is TGTGCCTGGACGAGCGGATGGACAGATACGCAGTATTTT.

The chain couples TRBV7-3 to TRBJ1-2; 9 bases agree with TRBD1. This CDR3 has 13 amino acids. V gave up 4 bases and J gave up 6 bases; unmatched junction bases: 3. Per germline, CDR1 SGHTA and CDR2 FQGTGA. DNA of the CDR3: TGTGCCAGCAGCTCGGGACAGGGCAATGGCTACACCTTC. It specifies CASSSGQGNGYTF.

This sequence joins TRBV20-1 and TRBJ2-7; no clear D gene. Germline CDR1 is DFQATT and CDR2 is SNEGSKA (reference sequence). The CDR3 spans 11 residues. The germline V and J ends were trimmed by 0 bases and 3 bases, with 3 bases remaining between them. The CDR3 coding sequence is TGCAGTGCTAGAGAGAGCTACGAGCAGTACTTC. Its protein is CSARESYEQYF.

This clone was recorded a few times. This chain joins TRBV6-6 and TRBJ2-5, with D tentatively TRBD1 (6 bases). Trimming removed 7 bases at V and 3 bases at J, with 15 bases between. There are 14 residues in the CDR3. From germline, CDR1 is MNHNY and CDR2 SVGAGI (reference sequence). Here the CDR3 reads CASKTDRSEETQYF. CDR3 nucleotides: TGTGCCAGCAAAACCGACAGGAGCGAAGAGACCCAGTACTTC.

This rearrangement joins TRBV27 to TRBJ1-5; the match to TRBD1 covers 9 bases. Germline values: CDR1 MNHEY, CDR2 SMNVEV (reference sequence). The CDR3 sequence is 17 residues long. Germline trimming cut 1 base from V and 1 base from J; bases unmatched to any gene: 5. The CDR3 protein is CASSLYPGTGSNQPQHF. The CDR3 DNA sequence: TGTGCCAGCAGTTTATACCCCGGGACAGGGAGCAATCAGCCCCAGCATTTT.

V and J are TRBV6-5 and TRBJ2-3; possible D gene TRBD1, 6 bases. The V end lost 6 bases, the J end lost 2 bases, and 12 bases lay between the germline ends. This CDR3 is 14 amino acids long. Germline CDR1 is MNHEY and CDR2 is SVGAGI. The CDR3 DNA is TGTGCCAGCAGCTTACAGGGTTTCACAGATACGCAGTATTTT. Translating gives CASSLQGFTDTQYF.

The table lists this clone with a count of one. V gene TRBV6-2 or TRBV6-3 combines with J gene TRBJ1-4; TRBD1 might be the D (5 bases). Deletions cut 2 bases from V and 14 bases from J, with 12 bases between. CDR1 and CDR2 (germline): MNHEY, SVGEGT. This CDR3 is 12 amino acids long. The DNA of the CDR3 is TGTGCCAGCAGTTACACTGACAGAGACCTGTTTTTT. This encodes CASSYTDRDLFF.

This clone was detected a few times. This chain joins TRBV19 and TRBJ1-3; D possibly corresponds to TRBD1 (5 bases). The V gene's germline CDR1 is LNHDA and CDR2 SQIVND (reference sequence). This CDR3 contains 16 residues. The germline V and J ends were trimmed by 7 bases and 2 bases, with 18 bases remaining between them. Here the CDR3 reads CASTPRQYLAGNTIYF. CDR3 nucleotides: TGTGCCAGTACCCCAAGACAGTACCTTGCTGGAAACACCATATATTTT.

This sequence joins TRBV29-1 and TRBJ2-7; weak D call: TRBD1 (6 bases). Per the germline V gene, CDR1 is SQVTM and CDR2 is ANQGSEA. Trimming left V 4 bases short and J 7 bases short, with 17 bases between. The CDR3 has 13 residues. CDR3 nucleotides: TGCAGCGTTGGACAGGCAACTCCTTGGGAGCAGTACTTC. Protein: CSVGQATPWEQYF.

This chain connects TRBV30 to TRBJ2-7; D might be TRBD1 (7 bases). The V and J ends lost 2 bases and 6 bases respectively, with 14 bases between them. CDR1 GTSNPN and CDR2 SVGIG come from the germline V gene (reference sequence). This CDR3 spans 13 amino acids. The CDR3 nucleotides read TGTGCCTGGAGTAAGGACAGGAGGGCCGAGCAGTACTTC. Amino acid sequence: CAWSKDRRAEQYF.

The chain uses TRBV5-8 and TRBJ2-2; tentative D call: TRBD2 (5 bases). Per germline, CDR1 SGHTS and CDR2 YDEGEE. The V end lost 4 bases, the J end lost 1 base, and 14 bases lay between the germline ends. CDR3 size: 16 residues. The CDR3 DNA reads as TGTGCCAGCAGCCCAAGAGGGTGGGGGAACACCGGGGAGCTGTTTTTT. Translation: CASSPRGWGNTGELFF.

The V gene is TRBV28, the J gene TRBJ1-2; D is possibly TRBD1 (5 bases). Trimming took 5 bases from V and 4 from J, leaving 11 bases between them. Germline loops: CDR1 MDHEN, CDR2 SYDVKM. This CDR3 is built from 13 residues. This chain's CDR3 is CASSPGLGYGYTF. The CDR3 bases are TGTGCCAGCAGTCCAGGGTTGGGCTATGGCTACACCTTC.

The V call is TRBV29-1, the J call TRBJ2-1; 11 bases are shared with TRBD2. Trimming at V came to 7 bases and at J to 7 bases, leaving 6 bases not matched to a gene. Germline V lookup: CDR1 SQVTM, CDR2 ANQGSEA. This CDR3 spans 13 amino acids. CDR3 coding DNA: TGCAGCGGGAGACTAGCGGGATCAAATGAGCAGTTCTTC. This gives the protein CSGRLAGSNEQFF.

The chain couples TRBV7-3 to TRBJ2-3; D is undetermined. The CDR3 spans 14 residues. The V end lost 5 bases, the J end lost 6 bases, and 15 bases lay between the germline ends. Germline CDR1 reads SGHTA; CDR2 reads FQGTGA. Written as DNA, the CDR3 is TGTGCCAGCAGCCTAAATCAACTGCCGGATACGCAGTATTTT. It codes for CASSLNQLPDTQYF.

In DNA form, the CDR3 reads TGTGCCTTAACCCGGACAGGGAACTATGGCTACACCTTC. It translates to CALTRTGNYGYTF. The V and J genes are TRBV30 and TRBJ1-2; TRBD1 matches at 8 bases. Germline lookup yields CDR1 GTSNPN and CDR2 SVGIG (reference sequence). V shed 7 bases and J 2 bases; nucleotides not matched to a gene: 6. This CDR3 contains 13 residues.

This CDR3 reads CASSEGLCCNQPQHF. Here the CDR3 DNA reads TGTGCCAGCAGTGAAGGACTGTGTTGCAATCAGCCCCAGCATTTT. The genes are TRBV6-1 and TRBJ1-5; D is unresolved. The CDR3 runs 15 residues. Trimming removed 1 base at V and 2 bases at J, with 9 bases between. The germline CDR1 and CDR2 sequences are MNHNS and SASEGT.